This paragraph covers one T cell receptor (beta chain) sequence. This record comes from a study of blood T cell repertoires in COVID-19. Sequencing used immunoSEQ multiplex PCR; TCRdb keeps in-frame clones, though not all of them. The profile shows about 210,000 clones, approximately 78% of them singletons. V was shortened by 2 bases and J by 5 bases, with 9 bases between the two germline ends. The CDR3 is made up of 13 amino acids. CDR1 and CDR2 (germline): KGHSH, LQKENI. The sample consisted of PBMCs or T cells enriched from blood (not recorded which). The TCR comes from a man in his forties who had recovered from COVID-19. J is TRBJ1-2 and V is TRBV18; D is possibly TRBD1 (5 bases). CDR3 sequence: CASSPGAEYGYTF. The CDR3 region has the DNA TGTGCCAGCTCACCAGGGGCCGAGTATGGCTACACCTTC.